One sample yielded the 28 T cell receptor beta chains listed below, sequenced in a study of blood T cell repertoires in COVID-19. The table came from immunoSEQ multiplex PCR; TCRdb's copy has only in-frame clones and leaves some out. The sample holds about 380,000 clones, less than 85% seen once. Material for sequencing was peripheral blood. The receptor source for this set is a woman between 18 and 30 years old with acute or convalescent COVID-19.

V usage is TRBV6-1 and J usage is TRBJ2-7; weak D call: TRBD2 (6 bases). V was trimmed by 2 bases and J by 0 bases, leaving 17 bases between them. Germline V gene data show CDR1 as MNHNS and CDR2 as SASEGT. The CDR3 consists of 17 residues. CDR3 protein: CASSEPRRRAASYEQYF. CDR3 nucleotides: TGTGCCAGCAGTGAACCCCGGAGGAGGGCCGCCTCCTACGAGCAGTACTTC.

V gene TRBV29-1 combines with J gene TRBJ2-7; TRBD2 might be the D (5 bases). CDR1 is SQVTM, CDR2 ANQGSEA, per germline. The CDR3 covers 13 residues. V lost 7 bases and J lost 4, with 17 bases in between. DNA of the CDR3: TGCAGCGCTAGCTCTAGACCCGGGTACGAGCAGTACTTC. As protein: CSASSRPGYEQYF.

This sequence joins TRBV5-1 and TRBJ2-6; 9 nucleotides agree with TRBD1. CDR3 length: 18 amino acids. Losses at the gene ends were 6 bases for V and 3 bases for J; bases not matched to a gene: 13. Germline V CDR1 and CDR2: SGHRS, YFSETQ. The CDR3 loop is CASNYEPRTGDGANVLTF. The CDR3 nucleotides read TGCGCCAGCAACTACGAACCCCGGACAGGGGATGGGGCCAACGTCCTGACTTTC.

The chain employs TRBV19 and TRBJ1-2; no clear D gene. CDR3 length: 13 residues. V was clipped by 5 bases and J by 5 bases, with 12 bases between them. Germline V lookup: CDR1 LNHDA, CDR2 SQIVND (reference sequence). The CDR3 nucleotides are TGTGCCAGTAGTGGAGGCGTCTCTTATGGCTACACCTTC. Translation: CASSGGVSYGYTF.

V usage is TRBV29-1 and J usage is TRBJ2-2, with D perhaps TRBD2 (6 bases). The V gene's germline CDR1 is SQVTM and CDR2 ANQGSEA. Between the trimmed V and J ends, which lost 7 bases and 1 base, there was a span of 22 bases. The CDR3 runs to 17 residues. The CDR3 sequence: CSAAGRRAGLNTGELFF. CDR3 nucleotides: TGCAGCGCTGCTGGGCGGAGGGCAGGCTTGAACACCGGGGAGCTGTTTTTT.

This clone appeared a few times. This chain links TRBV24-1 with TRBJ2-1; 9 nucleotides line up with TRBD2. The J segment lost 5 bases and the V segment lost 3 bases, leaving 4 bases of the junction unmatched. Germline lookup yields CDR1 KGHDR and CDR2 SFDVKD. The CDR3 totals 15 residues. The CDR3 DNA reads as TGTGCCACCAGTGATCCCCGCGGGGGGGACAATGAGCAGTTCTTC. Translation: CATSDPRGGDNEQFF.

The chain recombines TRBV5-1 with TRBJ2-1; unclear D gene. Germline CDR1 reads SGHRS; CDR2 reads YFSETQ. The CDR3 contains 16 residues. V was clipped by 4 bases and J by 2 bases, with 16 bases between them. The CDR3 reads CASSPIPSGPYNEQFF. As DNA, the CDR3 is TGCGCCAGCAGCCCGATCCCTAGTGGCCCCTACAATGAGCAGTTCTTC.

The V call is TRBV5-6, the J call TRBJ1-2, with TRBD1 matching 11 bases. This CDR3 is 15 amino acids long. V was clipped by 2 bases and J by 7 bases; unmatched bases: 7. Germline CDR1 and CDR2: SGHDT and YYEEEE. The CDR3 here is CASSFPGQGAGGYTF. CDR3 coding DNA: TGTGCCAGCAGCTTCCCAGGACAGGGGGCCGGTGGCTACACCTTC.

This clone has just a few counts. J is TRBJ2-3 and V is TRBV27; 11 positions match TRBD1. V gave up 4 bases and J gave up 4 bases; unmatched junction bases: 7. CDR3 length: 16 residues. Germline CDR1 reads MNHEY; CDR2 reads SMNVEV (reference sequence). CDR3 sequence: CASSSAGQGESDTQYF. For the CDR3, the DNA is TGTGCCAGCAGTTCTGCGGGACAGGGGGAATCAGATACGCAGTATTTT.

This clone showed up just a few times. CDR3 amino acids: CASSGGGGNTEAFF. For the CDR3, the DNA is TGCGCCAGCAGCGGGGGAGGGGGGAACACTGAAGCTTTCTTT. V usage is TRBV4-1 and J usage is TRBJ1-1; a possible D gene is TRBD1 (6 bases). V lost 5 bases to trimming and J lost 1 base, with 11 bases between them. The germline gives CDR1 MGHRA, CDR2 YSYEKL. The CDR3 spans 14 residues.

The CDR3 here is CASSQDLSGGNEQFF. The CDR3 DNA reads as TGTGCCAGCAGCCAAGATCTTAGCGGGGGTAATGAGCAGTTCTTC. The chain couples TRBV3-1 (or the pseudogene TRBV3-2) to TRBJ2-1; 9 nucleotides match TRBD2. Trimming cost V 0 bases and J 7 bases; bases outside gene matches: 4. The CDR3 is made up of 15 amino acids. Germline assignment: CDR1 LGHDT and CDR2 YNNKEL (reference sequence).

DNA for the CDR3: TGTGCCACCGCGGGGGAGTTAAACACTGAAGCTTTCTTT. Translation gives CATAGELNTEAFF. The rearrangement links TRBV19 to TRBJ1-1; D may be TRBD1 (5 bases). The germline gives CDR1 LNHDA, CDR2 SQIVND (reference sequence). The CDR3 sequence is 13 residues long. With 10 bases removed from V and 2 bases from J, the gap between germline ends came to 14 bases.

A few counts support this clone. The CDR3 DNA reads as TGTGCCAGCAGCGGGGGAGACTGGCGGTTCGCTGAAGCTTTCTTT. Its protein product is CASSGGDWRFAEAFF. The chain couples TRBV9 to TRBJ1-1; D not resolved. V was pared by 3 bases and J by 6 bases, with 18 bases between. The germline V gene encodes CDR1 SGDLS and CDR2 YYNGEE. The CDR3 contains 15 residues.

The chain employs TRBV7-3 and TRBJ2-1; 7 nucleotides align to TRBD2. Trimming removed 0 bases from V and 6 bases from J; junction bases left unmatched: 8. The length of the CDR3 is 16 residues. Germline-derived CDR1 and CDR2 are SGHTA and FQGTGA. The CDR3, as DNA: TGTGCCAGCAGCTTAACGAGCGGACTAGGATTCAATGAGCAGTTCTTC. Its protein product is CASSLTSGLGFNEQFF.

The rearrangement uses TRBV28 and TRBJ1-2, with 7 bases lining up with TRBD1. The CDR3 consists of 13 residues. In germline, CDR1 is MDHEN, CDR2 SYDVKM. V shed 6 bases and J 4 bases; nucleotides not matched to a gene: 5. The CDR3 loop reads CASSKGQRYGYTF. CDR3 nucleotide sequence: TGTGCCAGCAGCAAGGGACAGCGCTATGGCTACACCTTC.

V gene TRBV7-9 combines with J gene TRBJ2-5; the match to TRBD1 covers 9 bases. After removal of 5 bases from V and 3 bases from J, the junction contained 7 bases not matched to a gene. Germline V lookup: CDR1 SEHNR, CDR2 FQNEAQ (reference sequence). The CDR3 contains 15 residues. CDR3 coding DNA: TGTGCCAGCAGCGGGACAGGGAGGGAGAAAGAGACCCAGTACTTC. This translates into CASSGTGREKETQYF.

The V and J genes are TRBV30 and TRBJ1-3, with D perhaps matching TRBD1 (5 bases). The CDR3 loop spans 15 amino acids. V was shortened by 2 bases and J by 1 base, with 12 bases between the two germline ends. The germline CDR1 and CDR2 sequences are GTSNPN and SVGIG (reference sequence). The CDR3 DNA is TGTGCCTGGAGTAAGGGACTGTCGTCTGGAAACACCATATATTTT. Translated, it gives CAWSKGLSSGNTIYF.

This chain connects TRBV9 to TRBJ2-2; tentatively, D is TRBD1 (9 bases). Germline assignment: CDR1 SGDLS and CDR2 YYNGEE. The CDR3 consists of 16 residues. V shed 4 bases and J shed 5 bases, with 18 bases lying between them. The CDR3 is CASSRGGTGSTGELFF. The CDR3 DNA reads TGTGCCAGCAGCCGCGGGGGGACAGGGAGTACCGGGGAGCTGTTTTTT.

V and J are TRBV19 and TRBJ2-1; the D gene is possibly TRBD1 (5 bases). V was trimmed by 4 bases and J by 7 bases, leaving 11 bases between them. CDR1 and CDR2 from the germline V gene are LNHDA and SQIVND (reference sequence). This CDR3 is 13 amino acids long. The DNA of the CDR3 is TGTGCCAGTAGTACCATGACAGCGAATGAGCAGTTCTTC. It translates to CASSTMTANEQFF.

The chain combines TRBV7-9 with TRBJ1-1; D not certain. Germline V gene data show CDR1 as SEHNR and CDR2 as FQNEAQ (reference sequence). The CDR3 runs 12 residues. V lost 5 bases to trimming and J lost 3 bases, with 7 bases between them. CDR3 amino acids: CASSPRDTEAFF. In DNA, the CDR3 is TGTGCCAGCAGCCCCCGGGACACTGAAGCTTTCTTT.

The V call is TRBV15, the J call TRBJ1-2; D is undetermined. CDR1 and CDR2 (germline): LNHNV, YYDKDF (reference sequence). The CDR3 spans 14 residues. The V gene lost 0 bases and the J gene lost 5 bases, with 10 bases spanning the gap. This chain's CDR3 is CATSRDSVPYGYTF. The CDR3 coding sequence is TGTGCCACCAGCAGAGATTCAGTACCTTATGGCTACACCTTC. The full variable domain, its missing parts supplied by reference TRBV15 and TRBJ1-2, is DAMVIQNPRYQVTQFGKPVTLSCSQTLNHNVMYWYQQKSSQAPKLLFHYYDKDFNNEADTPDNFQSRRPNTSFCFLDIRSPGLGDTAMYLCATSRDSVPYGYTFGSGTRLTVV.

The chain uses TRBV5-6 and TRBJ1-1; D gene ambiguous. Looked up from germline, CDR1 is SGHDT and CDR2 is YYEEEE. Trimming stripped 2 bases from V and 1 base from J, with 9 bases between. The CDR3 sequence is 14 residues long. The CDR3 DNA reads TGTGCCAGCAGCTTACAGACAACGAACACTGAAGCTTTCTTT. Protein sequence: CASSLQTTNTEAFF.

The chain has TRBV27 and TRBJ1-2; TRBD1 matches at 8 bases. V shed 5 bases and J 2 bases; nucleotides not matched to a gene: 13. Germline CDR1 reads MNHEY; CDR2 reads SMNVEV (reference sequence). The CDR3 spans 17 residues. The CDR3, as DNA: TGTGCCAGCAGTCTACGGACCATTGGACAGGGCAACTATGGCTACACCTTC. It yields the protein CASSLRTIGQGNYGYTF.

The rearrangement links TRBV19 to TRBJ2-7, with a weak D call TRBD2 (5 bases). CDR3 length equals 14 residues. Trimming took 4 bases from V and 2 from J, leaving 12 bases between them. Germline V gene lookup returns CDR1 LNHDA and CDR2 SQIVND (reference sequence). CDR3 amino acids: CASSTGLSTYEQYF. The CDR3 DNA sequence: TGTGCCAGTAGTACAGGACTTTCTACCTACGAGCAGTACTTC. The full variable domain, with the rest looked up from reference TRBV19 and TRBJ2-7, is DGGITQSPKYLFRKEGQNVTLSCEQNLNHDAMYWYRQDPGQGLRLIYYSQIVNDFQKGDIAEGYSVSREKKESFPLTVTSAQKNPTAFYLCASSTGLSTYEQYFGPGTRLTVT.

V and J are TRBV3-1 (or the pseudogene TRBV3-2) and TRBJ1-6; D ambiguous. V lost 1 base and J 1 base, leaving 14 bases between the germline ends. The CDR3 consists of 18 residues. The germline gives CDR1 LGHDT, CDR2 YNNKEL (reference sequence). CDR3 bases: TGTGCCAGCAGCCAAGGGCCGGACTCCCCATCCTATAATTCACCCCTCCACTTT. This encodes CASSQGPDSPSYNSPLHF.

The table lists this clone with a count of one. The gene calls are TRBV28 and TRBJ2-2; D may be TRBD1 (6 bases). Trimming took off 6 bases at V and 2 bases at J, with 13 bases between the two ends. Germline loops: CDR1 MDHEN, CDR2 SYDVKM. The CDR3 consists of 15 residues. The CDR3, as DNA: TGTGCCAGCAGCCCCCCAGGGGCCAACACCGGGGAGCTGTTTTTT. Translation gives CASSPPGANTGELFF.

The chain joins TRBV28 to TRBJ2-7; D perhaps matches TRBD2 (6 bases). Germline-derived CDR1 and CDR2 are MDHEN and SYDVKM. This CDR3 has 13 residues. Trimming removed 6 bases from V and 2 bases from J, with 11 bases in between. The CDR3: CASSSSETYEQYF. The CDR3, as DNA: TGTGCCAGCAGCTCTAGCGAAACCTACGAGCAGTACTTC.

The CDR3, as DNA: TGTGCCAGCAGCCTCCCGTTGAGGCCGGCCGCTGAAGCTTTCTTT. As protein: CASSLPLRPAAEAFF. The V and J genes are TRBV5-6 and TRBJ1-1; unclear D gene. The V end lost 4 bases, the J end lost 6 bases, and 19 bases lay between the germline ends. The CDR3 is 15 amino acids. Germline CDR1 is SGHDT and CDR2 is YYEEEE.